A single sample gave rise to the 16 T cell receptor beta chains below, sequenced in a study of blood T cell repertoires in COVID-19. Only in-frame clones appear in the TCRdb table, and some are missing; sequencing was by immunoSEQ multiplex PCR. The table lists 80,000 to 95,000 clones, about 85% of them singletons, with roughly an eighth in the top ten. Sequenced input: peripheral blood. These receptors were collected from a human donor in a cohort sampled during active COVID-19.

J is TRBJ1-2 and V is TRBV12-3 or TRBV12-4; D gene uncertain. CDR3 length equals 13 residues. Trimming removed 5 bases at V and 2 bases at J, with 9 bases between. The CDR3 bases are TGTGCCAGCAGTGTACTAATGAACTATGGCTACACCTTC. As protein: CASSVLMNYGYTF.

This chain connects TRBV5-6 to TRBJ2-3; 7 nucleotides line up with TRBD2. The CDR3 totals 16 residues. V trimming: 1 base; J trimming: 5 bases; junction bases outside the gene matches: 10. Germline V gene sequence: CDR1 SGHDT, CDR2 YYEEEE. CDR3 in amino acids: CASSLFLAVGLDTQYF. CDR3 sequence (DNA): TGTGCCAGCAGCTTGTTCCTAGCGGTCGGATTAGATACGCAGTATTTT.

The chain combines TRBV28 with TRBJ1-5, with D hard to call. Germline lookup yields CDR1 MDHEN and CDR2 SYDVKM. The CDR3 loop spans 15 amino acids. Trimming pared 1 base from V and 6 bases from J, leaving 13 bases between. CDR3 sequence reads: CASSLFAGESQPQHF. CDR3 nucleotide sequence: TGTGCCAGCAGTTTATTTGCGGGTGAATCTCAGCCCCAGCATTTT.

The chain carries TRBV9 and TRBJ1-1; D remains unclear. The ends were cut back, 0 bases at V and 0 bases at J, with 9 bases in the middle. Germline assignment: CDR1 SGDLS and CDR2 YYNGEE. The CDR3 is 15 residues long. Here the CDR3 DNA reads TGTGCCAGCAGCGTAGACAGCGGAATGAACACTGAAGCTTTCTTT. It specifies CASSVDSGMNTEAFF.

The chain links TRBV11-2 to TRBJ2-7; a possible D gene is TRBD2 (7 bases). The CDR3 is 14 residues long. Trimming pared 5 bases from V and 6 bases from J, leaving 17 bases between. Germline CDR1 and CDR2: SGHAT and FQNNGV. CDR3 nucleotides: TGTGCCAGCAGCGGCGTGAGGAGGGGGGGCGAGCAGTACTTC. Translation gives CASSGVRRGGEQYF.

The genes are TRBV7-9 and TRBJ1-2; no clear D gene. This CDR3 comprises 16 residues. The germline V gene has CDR1 SEHNR and CDR2 FQNEAQ (reference sequence). Trimming took 1 base from V and 8 from J, leaving 20 bases between them. CDR3 sequence reads: CASSLGVGRIAEGYTF. The DNA for the CDR3 is TGTGCCAGCAGCTTAGGCGTAGGGAGAATCGCTGAGGGCTACACCTTC.

The chain has TRBV7-2 and TRBJ2-7; D might be TRBD2 (5 bases). The V and J ends lost 0 bases and 3 bases respectively, with 18 bases between them. CDR3 length: 17 residues. Germline CDR1 and CDR2: SGHTA and FQGNSA. The CDR3 DNA is TGTGCCAGCAGCTTAGCCCGTACTGACGGGAATCGCTACGAGCAGTACTTC. It specifies CASSLARTDGNRYEQYF.

The V call is TRBV29-1, the J call TRBJ2-1; 9 positions match TRBD2. The CDR3 is 16 amino acids. The V and J ends lost 0 bases and 5 bases, in that order; junction bases with no gene match: 8. Germline V gene sequence: CDR1 SQVTM, CDR2 ANQGSEA. This chain's CDR3 is CSVEDPWKREDNEQFF. The CDR3 coding sequence is TGCAGCGTTGAAGATCCCTGGAAGCGGGAGGACAATGAGCAGTTCTTC.

This rearrangement joins TRBV24-1 to TRBJ2-2; possible D gene TRBD2, 5 bases. This CDR3 spans 14 amino acids. Per germline, CDR1 KGHDR and CDR2 SFDVKD. With 5 bases removed from V and 7 bases from J, the gap between germline ends came to 13 bases. The CDR3 loop reads CATSVGRSHGELFF. The CDR3 nucleotides read TGTGCCACCAGTGTTGGGAGATCTCACGGGGAGCTGTTTTTT.

This clone was seen only a few times. The J gene is TRBJ1-6, the V gene TRBV9; 10 positions match TRBD1. Germline trimming cut 5 bases from V and 7 bases from J; bases unmatched to any gene: 3. The CDR3 has 14 amino acids. CDR1 is SGDLS, CDR2 YYNGEE, per germline. The CDR3, as DNA: TGTGCCAGCAGGGGACAGGGGACGAATTCACCCCTCCACTTT. Its protein is CASRGQGTNSPLHF.

V is TRBV28 and J is TRBJ2-7; no reliable D call. Germline CDR1 reads MDHEN; CDR2 reads SYDVKM. CDR3 length: 16 residues. V lost 1 base and J lost 2, with 15 bases in between. The CDR3 protein is CASSLSSPPETYEQYF. DNA for the CDR3: TGTGCCAGCAGTTTATCGTCGCCTCCAGAAACCTACGAGCAGTACTTC.

This sequence joins TRBV7-9 and TRBJ2-5; 8 positions match TRBD1. This CDR3 region has 14 residues. Trimming cost V 5 bases and J 4 bases; bases outside gene matches: 6. Germline assignment: CDR1 SEHNR and CDR2 FQNEAQ (reference sequence). The CDR3 is CASSTDRGRETQYF. The CDR3 DNA sequence: TGTGCCAGCAGCACCGACAGGGGCCGAGAGACCCAGTACTTC. Drawing the rest from reference TRBV7-9 and TRBJ2-5, the complete variable domain is DTGVSQNPRHKITKRGQNVTFRCDPISEHNRLYWYRQTLGQGPEFLTYFQNEAQLEKSRLLSDRFSAERPKGSFSTLEIQRTEQGDSAMYLCASSTDRGRETQYFGPGTRLLVL.

This clone was detected only once. The chain is built from TRBV28 and TRBJ2-7; D is perhaps TRBD2 (6 bases). CDR1 and CDR2 from the germline V gene are MDHEN and SYDVKM. V shed 1 base and J shed 6 bases, with 13 bases lying between them. This CDR3 contains 14 residues. The CDR3 sequence is CASSLFPTRGEQYF. The CDR3 DNA reads as TGTGCCAGCAGTTTATTCCCGACTAGGGGCGAGCAGTACTTC.

This chain connects TRBV7-9 to TRBJ1-1, with unresolved D. Germline CDR1 SEHNR, CDR2 FQNEAQ (reference sequence). V was cut by 2 bases and J by 10 bases, with 14 bases left in between. This CDR3 spans 13 amino acids. CDR3 nucleotide sequence: TGTGCCAGCAGCTTACTAGTTGGGTACTCAGCTTTCTTT. It yields the protein CASSLLVGYSAFF.

The count of this clone is one. V is TRBV6-6 and J is TRBJ2-2; TRBD2 matches 16 bases. Germline V gives CDR1 MNHNY, CDR2 SVGAGI (reference sequence). The CDR3 consists of 17 residues. Trimming at V came to 7 bases and at J to 9 bases, leaving 11 bases not matched to a gene. CDR3 amino acids: CASNRRGLAGGPRELFF. CDR3 DNA sequence: TGTGCCAGCAATCGGAGGGGACTAGCGGGGGGGCCCCGGGAGCTGTTTTTT.

The rearrangement uses TRBV7-9 and TRBJ2-7; 7 bases agree with TRBD1. The CDR3 length is 12 residues. V trimming: 5 bases; J trimming: 9 bases; junction bases outside the gene matches: 7. Germline CDR1 is SEHNR and CDR2 is FQNEAQ (reference sequence). The chain's CDR3 is CASSPTGAGQYF. The CDR3 bases are TGTGCCAGCAGCCCTACAGGGGCAGGGCAGTACTTC. The whole variable domain, remainder taken from reference TRBV7-9 and TRBJ2-7, is DTGVSQNPRHKITKRGQNVTFRCDPISEHNRLYWYRQTLGQGPEFLTYFQNEAQLEKSRLLSDRFSAERPKGSFSTLEIQRTEQGDSAMYLCASSPTGAGQYFGPGTRLTVT.